This T cell receptor (beta chain) was observed in a study of long-term antiretroviral therapy in people with HIV. CDR3 length equals 14 residues. CDR1 is WSHSY and CDR2 is SAAADI in the germline V gene. V shed 7 bases and J 2 bases; nucleotides not matched to a gene: 6. They ran version v3.0 of the immunoSEQ assay at survey level. Assay used: immunoSEQ multiplex PCR; TCRdb lists only in-frame clones, some missing. Seen here are about 9,200 clones, roughly three quarters observed once, and the top ten hold 20% to 25%. The sequence derives from a man in his forties with HIV. The material sequenced was unsorted PBMCs, taken 1.8 years before starting antiretroviral therapy. The chain uses TRBV10-2 and TRBJ2-7; 9 bases are shared with TRBD1. This CDR3 reads CASKGTGIPYEQYF. CDR3 nucleotide sequence: TGCGCCAGCAAAGGGACAGGGATCCCCTACGAGCAGTACTTC.